The T cell receptor beta chain under discussion was sequenced for a study of blood T cell repertoires in COVID-19. Study information: Both acute and convalescent COVID-19 samples were obtained from the United States, Italy and Spain.

This clone showed up just a few times. Repertoires were generated with immunoSEQ multiplex PCR, while TCRdb's copy carries only in-frame clones and drops some. The repertoire holds approximately 260,000 clones, with around 87% as singletons. Germline lookup yields CDR1 SNHLY and CDR2 FYNNEI. The CDR3 totals 14 residues. V dropped 5 bases and J dropped 1 base, with 9 bases sitting between them. The TCR was taken from a woman in her 30s with acute COVID-19. J is TRBJ1-5 and V is TRBV2; D ambiguous. The sample taken for sequencing was PBMCs or T cells enriched from blood (not recorded which). The DNA of the CDR3 is TGTGCCAGCAGTCCCGGGGAGAGCAATCAGCCCCAGCATTTT. The encoded protein is CASSPGESNQPQHF.